What follows is one TCR beta chain and its context. Germline CDR1 SGHDN, CDR2 FVKESK. The CDR3 is 13 amino acids. J was trimmed by 2 bases and V by 5 bases; bases with no gene match: 2. Original data processing: Nucleated cell number was recorded as an estimate derived from reference gene primer amplification. Repertoires were generated with immunoSEQ multiplex PCR, while TCRdb's copy carries only in-frame clones and drops some. That table supplies the V and J calls and clone size; D and trimming were determined from the DNA. The sample includes about 160,000 clones, roughly 82% of them seen just once. The data originate from a study of blood T cell repertoires in COVID-19. On the study more broadly: Samples representing acute and convalescent COVID-19 were sourced from the United States, Italy and Spain. In each case, the material was cDNA or gDNA derived from T cells, B-cell-depleted T cells, or PBMCs.

Patients at the Seattle site were enrolled during active infection and followed longitudinally. The V gene is TRBV14, the J gene TRBJ1-2; 7 nucleotides line up with TRBD1. The TCR sequence derives from a woman aged 40 to 49 with COVID-19, enrolled during active disease. Sample: peripheral blood. CDR3 protein: CASSAGQNYGYTF. In DNA form, the CDR3 reads TGTGCCAGCAGCGCGGGACAGAACTATGGCTACACCTTC.